The 5 T cell receptor beta chains listed next were all sequenced from one sample in a study of blood T cell repertoires in COVID-19. This table comes from immunoSEQ multiplex PCR, and its TCRdb copy is limited to in-frame clones, with some not included. The sample has over 200,000 clones; about nine tenths are singletons. Material: PBMCs or T cells enriched from blood (not recorded which). Receptor source: a woman aged 50 to 65 in a cohort exposed to, infected with or recovered from COVID-19 (not recorded which).

This chain joins TRBV27 and TRBJ1-3; D is possibly TRBD1 (6 bases). CDR3 size: 14 residues. Germline CDR1 and CDR2: MNHEY and SMNVEV (reference sequence). The V and J ends lost 4 bases and 4 bases respectively, with 11 bases between them. CDR3 sequence reads: CASSSGVPGNTIYF. CDR3 DNA sequence: TGTGCCAGCAGTTCAGGGGTCCCCGGAAACACCATATATTTT.

The chain recombines TRBV27 with TRBJ1-1, with no clear D. This CDR3 is 13 amino acids long. The germline V gene has CDR1 MNHEY and CDR2 SMNVEV (reference sequence). V lost 1 base to trimming and J lost 4 bases, with 7 bases between them. In nucleotides, the CDR3 is TGTGCCAGCAGTTTATGGGAGGGCACTGAAGCTTTCTTT. Protein sequence: CASSLWEGTEAFF.

V and J are TRBV9 and TRBJ1-5; 8 bases align to TRBD1. The CDR3 covers 14 residues. Germline V gene lookup returns CDR1 SGDLS and CDR2 YYNGEE. V shed 2 bases and J 4 bases; nucleotides not matched to a gene: 2. CDR3 nucleotides: TGTGCCAGCAGCGTCGGACAGGGTAATCAGCCCCAGCATTTT. Amino acid sequence: CASSVGQGNQPQHF.

This clone was seen only once. The chain combines TRBV4-3 with TRBJ2-1; possible D gene TRBD1, 7 bases. V lost 2 bases and J lost 10, with 15 bases in between. The CDR3 contains 14 residues. Germline CDR1 and CDR2: LGHNA and YSLEER. DNA of the CDR3: TGCGCCAGCAGCCAACAGACAGGGAGGTACGAGCAGTTCTTC. The encoded protein is CASSQQTGRYEQFF.

The J gene is TRBJ2-3, the V gene TRBV4-3; D is perhaps TRBD1 (6 bases). The CDR3 totals 15 residues. The germline V gene encodes CDR1 LGHNA and CDR2 YSLEER. Between the trimmed V and J ends, which lost 0 bases and 2 bases, there was a span of 9 bases. The CDR3 is CASSQETGPTDTQYF. The CDR3 region has the DNA TGCGCCAGCAGCCAAGAGACAGGCCCCACAGATACGCAGTATTTT.